The text below deals with one TCR beta chain. These data originate in a study of blood T cells in healthy people across ages. The CDR3 is made up of 18 amino acids. Trimming removed 5 bases from V and 0 bases from J, with 20 bases in between. CDR1 is SGHVS and CDR2 is FQNEAQ in the germline V gene. For the second PCR, which ran for about 6 to 11 cycles, a sample-barcoded 5' primer and a J-beta primer mix were used. Each cDNA molecule received a tag from a template-switch adaptor that had 12 random nucleotides. In TCRdb, the 5' RACE reads were re-called with MiXCR into one record per CDR3 protein. The sample holds over a million distinct CDR3 sequences; under 30% are singletons and the top ten take approximately 0.79%. These same records also appear under a second study, on T cells of mothers and their children. As that study records: Extracted RNA, in its entirety, went into cDNA synthesis at around 1.5 ug per 15 ul. Related mother-child pairs showed slightly higher but non-significant overlap than unrelated pairs.

The rearrangement joins TRBV7-8 to TRBJ1-3; D might be TRBD1 (6 bases). The sequenced sample consisted of blood. The sequence derives from a girl aged 2 to 9 in good health. The DNA for the CDR3 is TGTGCCAGCAGCCAAATTCCGGGACATGCCGTCTCTGGAAACACCATATATTTT. It codes for CASSQIPGHAVSGNTIYF.